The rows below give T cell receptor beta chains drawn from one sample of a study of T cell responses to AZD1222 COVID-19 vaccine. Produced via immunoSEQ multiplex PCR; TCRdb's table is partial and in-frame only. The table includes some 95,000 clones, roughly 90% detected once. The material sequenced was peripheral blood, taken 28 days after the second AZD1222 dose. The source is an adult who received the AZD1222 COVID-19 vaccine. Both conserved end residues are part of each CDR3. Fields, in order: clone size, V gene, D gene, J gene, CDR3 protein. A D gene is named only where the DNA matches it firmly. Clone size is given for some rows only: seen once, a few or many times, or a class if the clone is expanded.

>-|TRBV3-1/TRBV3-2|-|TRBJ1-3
CASSLRGNTIYF
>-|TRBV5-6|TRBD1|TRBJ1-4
CASSLRRGQDEKLFF
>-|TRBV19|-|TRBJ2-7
CASSIRDTSYEQYF
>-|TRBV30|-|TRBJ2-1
CAWSVPEAMPLSSYNEQFF
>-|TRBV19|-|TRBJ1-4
CASSTGASGKLFF
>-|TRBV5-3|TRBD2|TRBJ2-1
CAPRTSGNNEQFF
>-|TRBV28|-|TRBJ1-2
CASRKSGYGYTF
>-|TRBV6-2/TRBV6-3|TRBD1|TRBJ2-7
CASSYYIRQGAHEQYF
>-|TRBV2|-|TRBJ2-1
CASKGQDPYNEQFF
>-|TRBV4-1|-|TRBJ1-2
CASSQDNGNFYGYTF
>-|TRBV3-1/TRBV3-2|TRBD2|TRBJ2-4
CASSQRESAKNIQYF
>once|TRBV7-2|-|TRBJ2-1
CASSLVGGRREQFF
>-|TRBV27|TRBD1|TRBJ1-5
CASSLFGTGAKNQPQHF
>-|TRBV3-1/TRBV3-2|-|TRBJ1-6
CASSPPGYFEVSYNSPLHF
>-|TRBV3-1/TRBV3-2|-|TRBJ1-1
CASSQTPGTLNTEAFF
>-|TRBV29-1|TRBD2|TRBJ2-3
CSVRSGRAETDTQYF
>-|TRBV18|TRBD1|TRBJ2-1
CASSLQGANNEQFF
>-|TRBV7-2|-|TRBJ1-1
CASSQGMNTEAFF
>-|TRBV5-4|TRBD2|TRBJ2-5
CASSLGLAGGQETQYF
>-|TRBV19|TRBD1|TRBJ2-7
CASRTGPSYEQYF
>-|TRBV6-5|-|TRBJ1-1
CATEGRGGTEAFF
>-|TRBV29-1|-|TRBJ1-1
CSVLDTEAFF
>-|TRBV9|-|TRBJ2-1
CASSVDGARLEQFF
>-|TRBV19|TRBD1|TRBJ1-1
CATRQGGGTEAFF
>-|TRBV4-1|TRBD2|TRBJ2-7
CASSQGLAGLGEQYF
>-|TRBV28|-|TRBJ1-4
CASRVPNEKLFF
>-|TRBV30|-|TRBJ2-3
CAWSVQTLRQYF
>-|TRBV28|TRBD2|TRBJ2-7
CASSWGLAGTYEQYF